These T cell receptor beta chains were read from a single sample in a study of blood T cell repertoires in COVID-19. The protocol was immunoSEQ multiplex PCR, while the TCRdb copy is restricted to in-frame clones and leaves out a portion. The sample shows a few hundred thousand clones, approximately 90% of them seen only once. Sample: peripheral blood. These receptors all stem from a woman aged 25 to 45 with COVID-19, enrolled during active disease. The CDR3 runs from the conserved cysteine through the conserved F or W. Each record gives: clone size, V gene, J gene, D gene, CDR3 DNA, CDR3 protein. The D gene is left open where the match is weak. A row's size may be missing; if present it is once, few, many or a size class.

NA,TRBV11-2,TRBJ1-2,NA,TGTGCCAGCAGCTTAGGACCGGGGTCCTCAGCGGGCTACACCTTC,CASSLGPGSSAGYTF
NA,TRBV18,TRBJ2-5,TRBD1,TGTGCCAGCACCAGGGACAGGGGGCGTGAGACCCAGTACTTC,CASTRDRGRETQYF
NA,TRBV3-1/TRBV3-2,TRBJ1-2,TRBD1,TGTGCCAGCAGCCAAGGGGACAGGAACTATGGCTACACCTTC,CASSQGDRNYGYTF
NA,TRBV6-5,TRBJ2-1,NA,TGTGCCAGCAGACCTGACAGTTCCCCATACAATGAGCAGTTCTTC,CASRPDSSPYNEQFF
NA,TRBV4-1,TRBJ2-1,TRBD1,TGCGCCAGCAGCCAACCGACAGGGGGGGGGAACTCCTACAATGAGCAGTTCTTC,CASSQPTGGGNSYNEQFF
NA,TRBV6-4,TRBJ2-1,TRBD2,TGTGCCAGCAGACTGCTAGCGGGTAATGGTGAGCAGTTCTTC,CASRLLAGNGEQFF
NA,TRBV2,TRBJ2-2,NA,TGTGCCAGCAGTGCGGGTCTAAAGTCCGGGGAGCTGTTTTTT,CASSAGLKSGELFF
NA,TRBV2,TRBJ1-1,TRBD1,TGTGCCAGCAGTTTGGGTGGGGGACAGAGGAACACTGAAGCTTTCTTT,CASSLGGGQRNTEAFF
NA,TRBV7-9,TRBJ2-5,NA,TGTGCCAGCAGCTTAGTCGTTAGCGAAGAGACCCAGTACTTC,CASSLVVSEETQYF
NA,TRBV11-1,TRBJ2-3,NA,TGTGCCAGCAGCTTAGAGGGAGGTGGAGATACGCAGTATTTT,CASSLEGGGDTQYF
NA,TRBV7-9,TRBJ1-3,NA,TGTGCCAGCAGCTTAGTTAGTATGAGCTCTGGAAACACCATATATTTT,CASSLVSMSSGNTIYF
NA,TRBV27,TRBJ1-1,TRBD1,TGTGCCAGCAGTTTATCCCCGACAGGGTTCACTGAAGCTTTCTTT,CASSLSPTGFTEAFF
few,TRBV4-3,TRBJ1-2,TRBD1,TGCGCCAGCAGCCCGGGACAGCGAGCTAACTATGGCTACACCTTC,CASSPGQRANYGYTF
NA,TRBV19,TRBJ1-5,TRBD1,TGTGCCAGTAGTGTAACAGGGGTGTGGAATCAGCCCCAGCATTTT,CASSVTGVWNQPQHF
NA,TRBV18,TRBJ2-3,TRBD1,TGTGCCAGCTCACCACCCCGGACAGGGGGCGCGGAAGATACGCAGTATTTT,CASSPPRTGGAEDTQYF
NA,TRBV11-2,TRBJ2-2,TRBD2,TGTGCCAGCGACTCACCCCCCACTAGCGGAACCGGGGAGCTGTTTTTT,CASDSPPTSGTGELFF
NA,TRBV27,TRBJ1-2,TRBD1,TGTGCCAGCAGACACCAAGACAGGGAGGGCTACACCTTC,CASRHQDREGYTF
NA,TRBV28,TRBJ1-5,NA,TGTGCCAGCAGATCCATCAGGGATAGCAATCAGCCCCAGCATTTT,CASRSIRDSNQPQHF
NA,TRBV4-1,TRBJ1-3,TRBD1,TGCGCCAGCAGCCAAGCAGCAGGGGGCTTGAACACCATATATTTT,CASSQAAGGLNTIYF
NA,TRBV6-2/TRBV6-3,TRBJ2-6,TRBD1,TGTGCCAGCAGTTACTCGATAGCGACAGGGCTTTTAGCTGGGGCCAACGTCCTGACTTTC,CASSYSIATGLLAGANVLTF
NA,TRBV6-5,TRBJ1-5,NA,TGTGCCAGCAGTTACTCTGGCAGGAGGGGTCAGCCCCAGCATTTT,CASSYSGRRGQPQHF
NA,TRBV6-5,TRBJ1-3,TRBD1,TGTGCCAGCAGTTACGACAGGGCTTCGGGAAACACCATATATTTT,CASSYDRASGNTIYF
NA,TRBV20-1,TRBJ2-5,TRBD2,TGCAGTGCTATGGGAGGGGAGACCCAGTACTTC,CSAMGGETQYF
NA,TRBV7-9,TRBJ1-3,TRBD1,TGTGCCAGCAGCATCTCGGACAGGGCGCCTGGAAACACCATATATTTT,CASSISDRAPGNTIYF
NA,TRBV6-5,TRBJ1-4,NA,TGTGCCAGCAGTTATATCGGTGAAAAACTGTTTTTT,CASSYIGEKLFF
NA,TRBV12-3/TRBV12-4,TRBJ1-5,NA,TGTGCCAGCAGTTTGTACGGGGATCAGCCCCAGCATTTT,CASSLYGDQPQHF
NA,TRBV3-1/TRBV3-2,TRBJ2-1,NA,TGTGCCAGCAGCCCAATTACCCCCACCCGCGGGGTCTACTACAATGAGCAGTTCTTC,CASSPITPTRGVYYNEQFF
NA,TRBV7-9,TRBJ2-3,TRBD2,TGTGCCAGCAGCTGGGACCCGGGACTAGCGGCAACAGATACGCAGTATTTT,CASSWDPGLAATDTQYF
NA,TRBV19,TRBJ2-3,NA,TGTGCCAGTAGTATACAATCCAGCACAGATACGCAGTATTTT,CASSIQSSTDTQYF
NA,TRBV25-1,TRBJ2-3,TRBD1,TGTGCCAGCAGTGGTAACAGGGGGCTTTGGGATACGCAGTATTTT,CASSGNRGLWDTQYF
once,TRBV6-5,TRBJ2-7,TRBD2,TGTGCCAGCAGTTACACGGGGGGTAGGTACGAGCAGTACTTC,CASSYTGGRYEQYF
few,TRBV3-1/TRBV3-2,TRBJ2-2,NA,TGTGCCAGCAGCCGGGAGTATCCCGGGGAGCTGTTTTTT,CASSREYPGELFF
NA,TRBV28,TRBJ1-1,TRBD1,TGTGCCAGCAGCAAAGGACAGGGCAACACTGAAGCTTTCTTT,CASSKGQGNTEAFF